This is a list of T cell receptor beta chains from one sample in a study of blood T cell repertoires in COVID-19. Only in-frame clones appear in the TCRdb table, and some are missing; sequencing was by immunoSEQ multiplex PCR. The sample lists some 180,000 clones, roughly 80% occurring once. The sample was peripheral blood. These receptor sequences come from a woman in her thirties or forties with COVID-19, enrolled during active disease. Both conserved end residues are part of each CDR3. The D gene is left open where the match is weak. Clone size is given for some rows only: seen once, a few or many times, or a class if the clone is expanded.

J: TRBJ2-1
V: TRBV7-3
size: -
D: TRBD2
DNA: TGTGCCAGCAGCCCTTCTGGCGGGAGCTCCTACAATGAGCAGTTCTTC
CDR3: CASSPSGGSSYNEQFF

J: TRBJ1-5
V: TRBV7-9
size: few
D: -
DNA: TGTGCCAGCAGCTTCTCGGGCAATCAGCCCCAGCATTTT
CDR3: CASSFSGNQPQHF

J: TRBJ2-7
V: TRBV7-9
size: -
D: TRBD2
DNA: TGTGCCAGCAGCTTAGGGTTAGCGGGTGGAGGATACGAGCAGTACTTC
CDR3: CASSLGLAGGGYEQYF

J: TRBJ1-5
V: TRBV4-2
size: -
D: TRBD1
DNA: TGTGCCAGCAGCCAAGGGGACAGGGTTTACAATCAGCCCCAGCATTTT
CDR3: CASSQGDRVYNQPQHF

J: TRBJ2-2
V: TRBV9
size: -
D: -
DNA: TGTGCCAGCAGCGTAGAAGGGGGTCTCCTCAACACCGGGGAGCTGTTTTTT
CDR3: CASSVEGGLLNTGELFF

J: TRBJ2-7
V: TRBV3-1/TRBV3-2
size: -
D: TRBD2
DNA: TGTGCCAGCAGGGGGCCAGGGACTAGCAGGTACGAGCAGTACTTC
CDR3: CASRGPGTSRYEQYF

J: TRBJ2-3
V: TRBV3-1/TRBV3-2
size: many
D: TRBD1
DNA: TGTGCCAGCAGCCAAACAGGGGGATCCACAGATACGCAGTATTTT
CDR3: CASSQTGGSTDTQYF

J: TRBJ1-5
V: TRBV4-1
size: once
D: -
DNA: TGCGCCAGCAGCCAAGACCCCGCAGGGAGCAATCAGCCCCAGCATTTT
CDR3: CASSQDPAGSNQPQHF

J: TRBJ1-5
V: TRBV30
size: -
D: -
DNA: TGTGCCTGGAGTGTGGGAGGGGGGAATCAGCCCCAGCATTTT
CDR3: CAWSVGGGNQPQHF

J: TRBJ1-5
V: TRBV2
size: -
D: -
DNA: TGTGCCAGCAGTGACAGTCCCTATCAGCCCCAGCATTTT
CDR3: CASSDSPYQPQHF

J: TRBJ2-1
V: TRBV19
size: -
D: TRBD1
DNA: TGTGCCAGTAGTCATGTCCCGGGACAGGGATACAATGAGCAGTTCTTC
CDR3: CASSHVPGQGYNEQFF

J: TRBJ2-5
V: TRBV2
size: -
D: -
DNA: TGTGCCAGCAATTGGTCAGGGCAAGAGACCCAGTACTTC
CDR3: CASNWSGQETQYF

J: TRBJ2-3
V: TRBV7-9
size: -
D: -
DNA: TGTGCCAGCAGAGAAGGGACTAGCACAGATACGCAGTATTTT
CDR3: CASREGTSTDTQYF

J: TRBJ1-3
V: TRBV5-4
size: -
D: TRBD1
DNA: TGTGCCAGCAGCTCGACAGGGGCGGACTCTGGAAACACCATATATTTT
CDR3: CASSSTGADSGNTIYF

J: TRBJ2-3
V: TRBV2
size: -
D: TRBD2
DNA: TGTGCCAGCAGGACTAGCGGGGGGGTCTGGTCTTTT
CDR3: CASRTSGGVWSF

J: TRBJ2-3
V: TRBV27
size: -
D: TRBD2
DNA: TGTGCCAGCAGTTTACATTTTGCGGGGGGAACCACAGATACGCAGTATTTT
CDR3: CASSLHFAGGTTDTQYF